A single sample gave rise to the 25 T cell receptor beta chains below, sequenced in a study of beta chain features in type 1 diabetes. Their antigens remain unidentified. Expressed TCRB transcripts got sequenced, as all isolated RNA was reverse transcribed. The assay was immunoSEQ multiplex PCR, and TCRdb's table has in-frame clones only and misses some. The profile shows hundreds of thousands of clones, about an eighth of them singletons. Study-level points and caveats: Shortening of TCRB CDR3s, moderate but significant, appeared in all four CD4+ subsets of Type 1 diabetes patients.

Sequencing input: naive CD4+ T cells from blood. These receptor sequences come from a man aged 18 to 35 with type 1 diabetes.

This clone was found a few times. This chain connects TRBV7-6 to TRBJ2-3; perhaps TRBD1 as D (6 bases). Trimming took 3 bases from V and 1 from J, leaving 11 bases between them. Looked up from germline, CDR1 is SGHVS and CDR2 is FNYEAQ. This CDR3 is built from 15 residues. The CDR3 nucleotides are TGTGCCAGCAGCTTCTACAGGGTGGGCACAGATACGCAGTATTTT. Translated: CASSFYRVGTDTQYF.

The chain links TRBV11-2 to TRBJ2-3; D not resolved. Deletions cut 4 bases from V and 6 bases from J, with 11 bases between. Germline V CDR1 and CDR2: SGHAT, FQNNGV. The length of the CDR3 is 13 residues. The CDR3 coding sequence is TGTGCCAGCAGCTCCCTCGGTGTTGATACGCAGTATTTT. Translation gives CASSSLGVDTQYF.

The genes are TRBV30 and TRBJ2-7; the D is unclear. From germline, CDR1 is GTSNPN and CDR2 SVGIG (reference sequence). Between the trimmed V and J ends, which lost 2 bases and 2 bases, there was a span of 4 bases. CDR3 length: 11 amino acids. This CDR3 is CAWSWAYEQYF. The CDR3 coding sequence is TGTGCCTGGAGTTGGGCCTACGAGCAGTACTTC.

This chain uses TRBV19 with TRBJ1-5; 8 positions match TRBD1. The germline CDR1 and CDR2 sequences are LNHDA and SQIVND (reference sequence). There are 15 residues in the CDR3. The J segment lost 2 bases and the V segment lost 4 bases, leaving 4 bases of the junction unmatched. The CDR3 protein is CASSKDRVGNQPQHF. The CDR3 DNA is TGTGCCAGTAGTAAGGACAGGGTGGGCAATCAGCCCCAGCATTTT. Full variable domain (rest looked up from reference TRBV19 and TRBJ1-5): DGGITQSPKYLFRKEGQNVTLSCEQNLNHDAMYWYRQDPGQGLRLIYYSQIVNDFQKGDIAEGYSVSREKKESFPLTVTSAQKNPTAFYLCASSKDRVGNQPQHFGDGTRLSIL.

This clone has just a few counts. The rearrangement uses TRBV7-9 and TRBJ1-5; TRBD1 might be the D (5 bases). In germline, CDR1 is SEHNR, CDR2 FQNEAQ (reference sequence). Trimming took 11 bases from V and 6 from J, leaving 14 bases between them. There are 12 residues in the CDR3. The CDR3 here is CAVGAGTQPQHF. For the CDR3, the DNA is TGTGCCGTTGGGGCAGGGACTCAGCCCCAGCATTTT.

This chain links TRBV5-1 with TRBJ2-5; 9 bases fit TRBD2. Germline V CDR1 and CDR2: SGHRS, YFSETQ. This CDR3 is 16 amino acids long. Trimming took 4 bases from V and 4 from J; bases not matched to a gene: 11. The CDR3 DNA follows: TGCGCCAGCAGCCCGGGACGGCGGGGGGGCCTAGAGACCCAGTACTTC. Its protein product is CASSPGRRGGLETQYF.

The CDR3 region has the DNA TGTGCCAGCAGTTACTCCTGGACAGGGGGTAATGAAAAACTGTTTTTT. This sequence encodes CASSYSWTGGNEKLFF. J is TRBJ1-4 and V is TRBV6-5; 10 nucleotides agree with TRBD1. The trim removed 0 bases at V and 4 bases at J, leaving 2 bases unmatched. The CDR3 covers 16 residues. Germline CDR1 MNHEY, CDR2 SVGAGI.

V gene TRBV25-1 combines with J gene TRBJ2-7; no definite D call. Trimming took 6 bases from V and 1 from J, leaving 10 bases between them. Per the germline V gene, CDR1 is MGHDK and CDR2 is SYGVNS. CDR3 length: 13 residues. The CDR3: CASSKAGSYEQYF. For the CDR3, the DNA is TGTGCCAGCAGCAAGGCAGGATCCTACGAGCAGTACTTC.

This clone was seen ten or more times. V usage is TRBV2 and J usage is TRBJ2-4; no firm D call. The V gene lost 7 bases and the J gene lost 13 bases, with 20 bases spanning the gap. CDR3 length: 13 residues. Germline V gene sequence: CDR1 SNHLY, CDR2 FYNNEI. Here the CDR3 reads CASTETSDIDQYF. CDR3 nucleotide sequence: TGTGCCAGCACCGAAACTTCCGACATCGACCAGTACTTC. Full variable domain (missing parts from reference TRBV2 and TRBJ2-4): EPEVTQTPSHQVTQMGQEVILRCVPISNHLYFYWYRQILGQKVEFLVSFYNNEISEKSEIFDDQFSVERPDGSNFTLKIRSTKLEDSAMYFCASTETSDIDQYFGAGTRLSVL.

The chain is built from TRBV7-8 and TRBJ2-7, with D perhaps matching TRBD1 or TRBD2 (5 bases each). V was cut by 2 bases and J by 12 bases, with 23 bases left in between. Germline V lookup: CDR1 SGHVS, CDR2 FQNEAQ. The CDR3 extends over 15 amino acids. The CDR3 DNA reads TGTGCCAGCAGCTTACGGGCCCAGGGTGGGCTGGGGACGTACTTC. Translating gives CASSLRAQGGLGTYF.

This clone came up a few times. Additional DNA sequences in this sample encode the identical CDR3. This chain links TRBV7-9 with TRBJ1-1; TRBD1 might be the D (5 bases). The CDR3 runs to 14 residues. Between the trimmed V and J ends, which lost 2 bases and 0 bases, there was a span of 7 bases. CDR1 is SEHNR and CDR2 is FQNEAQ in the germline V gene (reference sequence). Here the CDR3 reads CASSLQGMNTEAFF. The CDR3 DNA reads as TGTGCCAGCAGCTTACAGGGTATGAACACTGAAGCTTTCTTT.

V is TRBV14 and J is TRBJ1-6; D is unresolved. The germline V gene encodes CDR1 SGHDN and CDR2 FVKESK. CDR3 length: 12 residues. Trimming stripped 4 bases from V and 11 bases from J, with 9 bases between. The CDR3 here is CASSPGYPPLHF. In DNA form, the CDR3 reads TGTGCCAGCAGCCCGGGATATCCACCCCTCCACTTT.

The chain recombines TRBV5-1 with TRBJ2-2, with D possibly matching TRBD1 (6 bases). V lost 4 bases and J 2 bases, leaving 12 bases between the germline ends. The germline CDR1 and CDR2 sequences are SGHRS and YFSETQ. This CDR3 contains 15 residues. The CDR3 loop is CASSPGTPNTGELFF. CDR3 nucleotide sequence: TGCGCCAGCAGCCCAGGGACACCCAACACCGGGGAGCTGTTTTTT. Combining the CDR3 with reference TRBV5-1 and TRBJ2-2 gives the whole variable domain KAGVTQTPRYLIKTRGQQVTLSCSPISGHRSVSWYQQTPGQGLQFLFEYFSETQRNKGNFPGRFSGRQFSNSRSEMNVSTLELGDSALYLCASSPGTPNTGELFFGEGSRLTVL.

This clone was observed a handful of times. Distinct nucleotide sequences in the sample also encode this CDR3. The genes are TRBV30 and TRBJ2-5; 7 bases are shared with TRBD2. The CDR3 runs to 13 residues. Germline CDR1 is GTSNPN and CDR2 is SVGIG (reference sequence). V lost 2 bases to trimming and J lost 2 bases; unmatched junction nucleotides: 2. The CDR3 here is CAWSSGVQETQYF. For the CDR3, the DNA is TGTGCCTGGAGTAGCGGGGTACAAGAGACCCAGTACTTC.

Details on this clone: The junction departs from the called germline gene at one end, perhaps through a read error. This chain uses TRBV19 with TRBJ1-3; D is unclear. The CDR3 runs to 15 residues. Germline values: CDR1 LNHDA, CDR2 SQIVND (reference sequence). The CDR3 coding sequence is TGTGCCAGTCGTATGGAAGTCAACTCTGGAAACACCATATATTTT. Translation: CASRMEVNSGNTIYF.

CDR3 in DNA: TGTGCCAGCAGCGTAGGCCCGACATCTCAAGAGACCCAGTACTTC. Its translation is CASSVGPTSQETQYF. The J gene is TRBJ2-5, the V gene TRBV9; D gene uncertain. The V and J ends lost 0 bases and 2 bases respectively, with 11 bases between them. CDR1 is SGDLS, CDR2 YYNGEE, per germline. CDR3 size: 15 residues.

V and J are TRBV10-3 and TRBJ1-5; D gene uncertain. V was trimmed by 2 bases and J by 1 base, leaving 3 bases between them. Germline values: CDR1 ENHRY, CDR2 SYGVKD. The CDR3 has 13 residues. CDR3 sequence: CAISEGSNQPQHF. CDR3 coding DNA: TGTGCCATCAGTGAGGGGAGCAATCAGCCCCAGCATTTT.

This clone was observed a few times. This chain connects TRBV5-1 to TRBJ2-5, with D perhaps TRBD1 or TRBD2 (5 bases each). V was clipped by 4 bases and J by 3 bases, with 16 bases between them. Germline V CDR1 and CDR2: SGHRS, YFSETQ. The CDR3 is 15 amino acids. CDR3: CASSPWDQGEETQYF. In DNA, the CDR3 is TGCGCCAGCAGCCCCTGGGACCAAGGCGAAGAGACCCAGTACTTC.

The chain carries TRBV25-1 and TRBJ1-5; D may be TRBD1 (5 bases). CDR3 length equals 13 residues. V lost 3 bases and J lost 3, with 6 bases in between. CDR1 and CDR2 (germline): MGHDK, SYGVNS. The CDR3 coding sequence is TGTGCCAGCAGTGACAGGGTCAATCAGCCCCAGCATTTT. Amino acids: CASSDRVNQPQHF.

The chain joins TRBV5-1 to TRBJ2-3, with TRBD2 as a possible D gene (5 bases). The V end lost 0 bases, the J end lost 2 bases, and 16 bases lay between the germline ends. The CDR3 contains 17 residues. Germline V gene sequence: CDR1 SGHRS, CDR2 YFSETQ. CDR3 coding DNA: TGCGCCAGCAGCTTGGCCGTAACCGGGGTTCTCACAGATACGCAGTATTTT. As protein: CASSLAVTGVLTDTQYF.

This clone was recorded a few times. The sample holds other DNA sequences that translate to the same CDR3. The rearrangement joins TRBV7-9 to TRBJ2-3; the D is unclear. Trimming stripped 3 bases from V and 6 bases from J, with 7 bases between. The CDR3 consists of 12 residues. CDR1 and CDR2 (germline): SEHNR, FQNEAQ (reference sequence). This chain's CDR3 is CASSLAADTQYF. CDR3 coding DNA: TGTGCCAGCAGCTTGGCCGCTGATACGCAGTATTTT.

On this clone: The same CDR3 also results from other DNA sequences found in this sample. The CDR3 nucleotides are TGTGCCAGCAGCGTAGGCGGGACTAACTATGGCTACACCTTC. This gives the protein CASSVGGTNYGYTF. The chain employs TRBV9 and TRBJ1-2; D unclear. From germline, CDR1 is SGDLS and CDR2 YYNGEE. V was trimmed by 0 bases and J by 0 bases, leaving 6 bases between them. The CDR3 has 14 amino acids.

To note about this clone: Other DNA sequences from this sample encode an identical CDR3 as well. This chain links TRBV5-1 with TRBJ1-5; D unresolved. The CDR3 has 12 amino acids. CDR1 and CDR2 from the germline V gene are SGHRS and YFSETQ. The V end lost 0 bases, the J end lost 7 bases, and 5 bases lay between the germline ends. The CDR3 DNA reads as TGCGCCAGCAGCTTGGATGGGCAGCCCCAGCATTTT. Its protein product is CASSLDGQPQHF.

Only a few counts were recorded for this clone. This chain's CDR3 is CASSVASNTGELFF. The CDR3 nucleotides are TGTGCCAGCAGTGTGGCCTCGAACACCGGGGAGCTGTTTTTT. The rearrangement uses TRBV6-4 and TRBJ2-2; D remains unclear. CDR1 and CDR2 from the germline V gene are MRHNA and SNTAGT. The CDR3 sequence is 14 residues long. V lost 4 bases to trimming and J lost 0 bases, with 6 bases between them.

The V gene is TRBV30, the J gene TRBJ1-4; no reliable D call. The CDR3 has 12 amino acids. CDR1 and CDR2 (germline): GTSNPN, SVGIG (reference sequence). V lost 7 bases and J 7 bases, leaving 13 bases between the germline ends. Here the CDR3 reads CAFKGAGEKLFF. The CDR3 coding sequence is TGTGCCTTCAAGGGCGCGGGTGAAAAACTGTTTTTT.